The 27 T cell receptor beta chains below all came from one sample that was sequenced in a study of T cells after yellow fever vaccination. A single record per CDR3 protein comes from TCRdb applying MiXCR to the 5' RACE reads. This table has about 120,000 distinct CDR3 sequences, approximately 8.4% appearing once. The source material was CD8+ T cells sorted from PBMCs, sampled on the day of the yellow fever booster vaccination. These TCRs come from a man in his late teens or twenties who received the YFV17D yellow fever vaccine.

This clonotype was seen only a few times. The chain is built from TRBV27 and TRBJ2-5; 8 bases fit TRBD2. Germline trimming cut 5 bases from V and 5 bases from J; bases unmatched to any gene: 10. CDR3 length: 15 amino acids. CDR1 is MNHEY, CDR2 SMNVEV, per germline (reference sequence). Here the CDR3 DNA reads TGTGCCAGCAGTCACACCGGGACTAGAGGCGAGACCCAGTACTTC. This sequence encodes CASSHTGTRGETQYF.

This clonotype was seen a few times. This chain joins TRBV15 and TRBJ2-3, with TRBD1 matching 7 bases. V gave up 0 bases and J gave up 5 bases; unmatched junction bases: 5. The CDR3 totals 15 residues. CDR1 and CDR2 (germline): LNHNV, YYDKDF (reference sequence). CDR3 sequence reads: CATSREKGAGDTQYF. CDR3 DNA sequence: TGTGCCACCAGCAGAGAGAAGGGGGCCGGAGATACGCAGTATTTT.

This rearrangement joins TRBV19 to TRBJ2-2, with TRBD2 as a possible D gene (6 bases). The germline V gene has CDR1 LNHDA and CDR2 SQIVND (reference sequence). V lost 7 bases, J lost 5 bases, and 14 bases lay in between. The CDR3 runs 14 residues. Here the CDR3 reads CASTPLAPTGELFF. In DNA, the CDR3 is TGTGCCAGTACCCCCCTAGCGCCGACCGGGGAGCTGTTTTTT.

This clonotype was detected many times. V usage is TRBV29-1 and J usage is TRBJ1-2, with D tentatively TRBD1 (6 bases). Trimming left V 3 bases short and J 2 bases short, with 10 bases between. CDR1 is SQVTM, CDR2 ANQGSEA, per germline. This CDR3 has 13 residues. CDR3 DNA: TGCAGCGTTGACAGGGGAGTGAACTATGGCTACACCTTC. This gives the protein CSVDRGVNYGYTF.

This clonotype occurred a few times. The V and J genes are TRBV9 and TRBJ2-3; 10 bases map to TRBD2. This CDR3 region has 17 residues. The trim removed 0 bases at V and 0 bases at J, leaving 4 bases unmatched. Germline V gene data show CDR1 as SGDLS and CDR2 as YYNGEE. CDR3: CASSVVLAGESTDTQYF. The DNA of the CDR3 is TGTGCCAGCAGCGTAGTGCTAGCGGGGGAGAGCACAGATACGCAGTATTTT.

The chain carries TRBV25-1 and TRBJ2-3, with a tentative D call TRBD2 (5 bases). Trimming stripped 3 bases from V and 4 bases from J, with 11 bases between. CDR1 MGHDK and CDR2 SYGVNS come from the germline V gene. This CDR3 region has 14 residues. CDR3 coding DNA: TGTGCCAGCAGTGATTTCTTGGGAGCAGATACGCAGTATTTT. This codes for CASSDFLGADTQYF.

This clonotype was observed a handful of times. This chain joins TRBV5-1 and TRBJ2-1; D gene unclear. The CDR3 covers 13 residues. CDR1 is SGHRS, CDR2 YFSETQ, per germline. The V end lost 0 bases, the J end lost 8 bases, and 9 bases lay between the germline ends. CDR3 region: CASSLALGYEQFF. The CDR3, as DNA: TGCGCCAGCAGCTTGGCCTTGGGGTATGAGCAGTTCTTC.

This clonotype has only a few counts. The chain combines TRBV19 with TRBJ2-4; D is tentatively TRBD1 or TRBD2 (6 bases each). The germline CDR1 and CDR2 sequences are LNHDA and SQIVND (reference sequence). The V gene lost 1 base and the J gene lost 8 bases, with 15 bases spanning the gap. This CDR3 spans 15 amino acids. CDR3 DNA sequence: TGTGCCAGTAGTATAGCCGCGGGACAATTTTACATTCAGTACTTC. Translation gives CASSIAAGQFYIQYF. The full variable domain, its missing parts supplied by reference TRBV19 and TRBJ2-4, is DGGITQSPKYLFRKEGQNVTLSCEQNLNHDAMYWYRQDPGQGLRLIYYSQIVNDFQKGDIAEGYSVSREKKESFPLTVTSAQKNPTAFYLCASSIAAGQFYIQYFGAGTRLSVL.

In this sample, this clonotype turned up many times. The chain carries TRBV5-1 and TRBJ1-2; weak D call: TRBD1 (6 bases). The CDR3 extends over 14 amino acids. The germline V and J ends were trimmed by 4 bases and 2 bases, with 12 bases remaining between them. Looked up from germline, CDR1 is SGHRS and CDR2 is YFSETQ. The CDR3 region is CASSRYRVNYGYTF. The CDR3, as DNA: TGCGCCAGCAGCAGATACAGGGTAAACTATGGCTACACCTTC.

The chain has TRBV28 and TRBJ2-5; 8 bases are a match to TRBD2. CDR1 is MDHEN and CDR2 is SYDVKM in the germline V gene. The CDR3 spans 14 residues. V trimming: 7 bases; J trimming: 2 bases; junction bases outside the gene matches: 6. The CDR3 coding sequence is TGTGCCAGCATCTCAGCGGGGGAGCAAGAGACCCAGTACTTC. It specifies CASISAGEQETQYF.

The genes are TRBV6-1 and TRBJ2-2; TRBD2 matches 10 bases. The CDR3 loop spans 16 amino acids. The germline CDR1 and CDR2 sequences are MNHNS and SASEGT. The V gene end was trimmed by 5 bases and the J gene end by 3 bases; junction bases not matched to a gene: 6. The CDR3 DNA reads as TGTGCCAGCAGTAGGTTAGCGGGGGGCCACACCGGGGAGCTGTTTTTT. Encoded protein: CASSRLAGGHTGELFF.

The chain joins TRBV15 to TRBJ2-1; 10 bases match TRBD2. From germline, CDR1 is LNHNV and CDR2 YYDKDF (reference sequence). V was clipped by 3 bases and J by 9 bases; unmatched bases: 23. This CDR3 contains 20 residues. The CDR3 DNA follows: TGTGCCACCAGCAGTACGGCGGGGGGCCCAAGCGGGGGGGCATGGTGTGAGCAGTTCTTC. Translation: CATSSTAGGPSGGAWCEQFF.

This clonotype was recorded many times. The V and J genes are TRBV6-4 and TRBJ2-2; D gene uncertain. V was trimmed by 0 bases and J by 6 bases, leaving 5 bases between them. Germline lookup yields CDR1 MRHNA and CDR2 SNTAGT. The CDR3 spans 13 residues. CDR3 nucleotides: TGTGCCAGCAGTGACTCGAAGGCCGGGGAGCTGTTTTTT. Its translation is CASSDSKAGELFF.

This clonotype was seen only a few times. The gene calls are TRBV7-9 and TRBJ2-2; D not certain. CDR1 and CDR2 (germline): SEHNR, FQNEAQ (reference sequence). The CDR3 extends over 11 amino acids. The CDR3 coding sequence is TGTCCCGCCCGGCGGACCGGGGAGCTGTTTTTT. Protein: CPARRTGELFF.

The chain links TRBV7-2 to TRBJ1-2; 8 bases match TRBD1. The germline CDR1 and CDR2 sequences are SGHTA and FQGNSA. With 7 bases clipped from V and 1 base from J, the junction kept 8 bases outside the gene matches. The CDR3 totals 15 residues. For the CDR3, the DNA is TGTGCCAGCAACCCCAGGACAGGGAGTAACTATGGCTACACCTTC. Translating gives CASNPRTGSNYGYTF.

This clonotype was seen a handful of times. V gene TRBV6-2 or TRBV6-3 combines with J gene TRBJ2-1; 9 bases match TRBD2. There are 16 residues in the CDR3. The junction had 8 bases not matched to a gene; V was cut back by 5 bases and J by 3 bases. The germline gives CDR1 MNHEY, CDR2 SVGEGT. The CDR3 is CASSRSGGHFYNEQFF. The CDR3 DNA reads TGTGCCAGCAGTCGTAGCGGGGGCCACTTCTACAATGAGCAGTTCTTC.

This chain uses TRBV5-1 with TRBJ2-6, with D tentatively TRBD1 or TRBD2 (5 bases each). CDR3 length equals 19 residues. With 2 bases removed from V and 1 base from J, the gap between germline ends came to 19 bases. Germline V gene lookup returns CDR1 SGHRS and CDR2 YFSETQ. The CDR3 here is CASSFGLNTEGSGANVLTF. DNA of the CDR3: TGCGCCAGCAGCTTCGGACTGAACACCGAGGGGTCTGGGGCCAACGTCCTGACTTTC.

This clonotype appeared a few times. This chain links TRBV4-1 with TRBJ2-3; TRBD2 matches 11 bases. There are 17 residues in the CDR3. With 0 bases clipped from V and 2 bases from J, the junction kept 4 bases outside the gene matches. Per germline, CDR1 MGHRA and CDR2 YSYEKL. CDR3 in DNA: TGCGCCAGCAGCCAAGAGGGGACTAGCGGCTACACAGATACGCAGTATTTT. Its protein product is CASSQEGTSGYTDTQYF.

The chain links TRBV10-3 to TRBJ2-1; 7 nucleotides agree with TRBD2. Germline V gene data show CDR1 as ENHRY and CDR2 as SYGVKD. V was pared by 4 bases and J by 8 bases, with 5 bases of the junction left unmatched. This CDR3 is 13 amino acids long. CDR3 nucleotide sequence: TGTGCCATCAGTGTCCTGGGGAGGGATGAGCAGTTCTTC. It is translated as CAISVLGRDEQFF.

As regards this clonotype: One end of the junction varies from germline; a read error may be responsible. V usage is TRBV12-3 or TRBV12-4 and J usage is TRBJ2-3, with D hard to call. This CDR3 contains 13 residues. Written as DNA, the CDR3 is TGTGCCTCCTGTTTAGGTAGCACACATACGCAGTATTTT. Its translation: CASCLGSTHTQYF.

This clonotype was seen a few times. The chain has TRBV7-8 and TRBJ2-3; D uncertain. This CDR3 is built from 13 residues. The V end was cut by 5 bases, the J end by 5 bases, with 11 bases between. Germline lookup yields CDR1 SGHVS and CDR2 FQNEAQ. CDR3 protein: CASSPLAVDTQYF. The CDR3 DNA is TGTGCCAGCAGCCCGTTAGCAGTAGATACGCAGTATTTT. Variable domain in full (rest from reference TRBV7-8 and TRBJ2-3): GAGVSQSPRYKVAKRGQDVALRCDPISGHVSLFWYQQALGQGPEFLTYFQNEAQLDKSGLPSDRFFAERPEGSVSTLKIQRTQQEDSAVYLCASSPLAVDTQYFGPGTRLTVL.

In this sample, this clonotype turned up many times. CDR3 bases: TGTGCCAGCAGATGGGGGTTTGAAAAACTGTTTTTT. Amino acid sequence: CASRWGFEKLFF. This chain connects TRBV6-4 to TRBJ1-4; weak D call: TRBD1 (5 bases). Germline V gene sequence: CDR1 MRHNA, CDR2 SNTAGT. CDR3 length: 12 residues. Trimming took 6 bases from V and 7 from J, leaving 9 bases between them.

The V call is TRBV29-1, the J call TRBJ2-5; TRBD2 agrees at 12 bases. The CDR3 has 13 residues. Germline CDR1 and CDR2: SQVTM and ANQGSEA. V was pared by 6 bases and J by 5 bases, with 4 bases of the junction left unmatched. In DNA, the CDR3 is TGCAGCGTGTCCGGACTAGCGGGGGAGACCCAGTACTTC. Its protein product is CSVSGLAGETQYF.

This clonotype was seen only a few times. V and J are TRBV15 and TRBJ2-1, with D possibly being TRBD2 (6 bases). Germline-derived CDR1 and CDR2 are LNHNV and YYDKDF (reference sequence). The CDR3 totals 16 residues. Trimming pared 6 bases from V and 9 bases from J, leaving 24 bases between. Here the CDR3 DNA reads TGTGCCACCAGGGGATTACCGGGACTCGGACGTAGTGAGCAGTTCTTC. Translated, it gives CATRGLPGLGRSEQFF.

V and J are TRBV7-6 and TRBJ1-1; TRBD1 is a possible D gene (6 bases). The CDR3 is 13 residues long. With 7 bases removed from V and 3 bases from J, the gap between germline ends came to 12 bases. CDR1 is SGHVS and CDR2 is FNYEAQ in the germline V gene. The DNA for the CDR3 is TGTGCCAGCACATGGGGGCGGGACACTGAAGCTTTCTTT. Protein: CASTWGRDTEAFF. Full variable domain (outside the CDR3, taken from reference TRBV7-6 and TRBJ1-1): GAGVSQSPRYKVTKRGQDVALRCDPISGHVSLYWYRQALGQGPEFLTYFNYEAQQDKSGLPNDRFSAERPEGSISTLTIQRTEQRDSAMYRCASTWGRDTEAFFGQGTRLTVV.

This clonotype was picked up a small number of times. The V gene is TRBV4-1, the J gene TRBJ1-1; TRBD1 agrees at 7 bases. The CDR3 length is 15 residues. The V and J ends lost 0 bases and 5 bases, in that order; junction bases with no gene match: 6. The V gene's germline CDR1 is MGHRA and CDR2 YSYEKL. The CDR3: CASSQEEGALTEAFF. CDR3 DNA sequence: TGCGCCAGCAGCCAAGAAGAGGGGGCTTTGACTGAAGCTTTCTTT.

There are a few counts of this clonotype. The chain carries TRBV7-2 and TRBJ2-1, with 8 bases lining up with TRBD2. The CDR3 sequence is 15 residues long. Germline trimming cut 2 bases from V and 4 bases from J; bases unmatched to any gene: 4. Looked up from germline, CDR1 is SGHTA and CDR2 is FQGNSA. The CDR3 DNA reads TGTGCCAGCAGCTTATGGCCGGGGGGGTACAATGAGCAGTTCTTC. Translated, it gives CASSLWPGGYNEQFF.